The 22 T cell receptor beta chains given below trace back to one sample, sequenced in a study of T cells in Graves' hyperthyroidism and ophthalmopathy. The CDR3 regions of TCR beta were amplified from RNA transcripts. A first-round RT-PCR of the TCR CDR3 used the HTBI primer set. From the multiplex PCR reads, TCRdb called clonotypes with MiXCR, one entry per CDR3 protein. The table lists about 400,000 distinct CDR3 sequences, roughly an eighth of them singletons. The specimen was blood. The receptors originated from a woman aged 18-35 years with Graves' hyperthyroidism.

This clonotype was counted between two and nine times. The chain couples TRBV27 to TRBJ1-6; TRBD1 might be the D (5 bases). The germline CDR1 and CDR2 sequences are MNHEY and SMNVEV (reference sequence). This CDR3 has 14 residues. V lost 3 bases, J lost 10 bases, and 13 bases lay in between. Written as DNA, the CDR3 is TGTGCCAGCAGTTTTCAGGGCGGTTCATCACCCCTCCACTTT. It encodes CASSFQGGSSPLHF.

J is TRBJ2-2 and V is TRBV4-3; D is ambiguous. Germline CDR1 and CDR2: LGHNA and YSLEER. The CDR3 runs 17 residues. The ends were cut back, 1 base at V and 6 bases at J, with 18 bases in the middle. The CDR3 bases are TGCGCCAGCAGCCAAGGGCGGCTTATTGGGGTGGCCGGGGAGCTGTTTTTT. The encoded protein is CASSQGRLIGVAGELFF.

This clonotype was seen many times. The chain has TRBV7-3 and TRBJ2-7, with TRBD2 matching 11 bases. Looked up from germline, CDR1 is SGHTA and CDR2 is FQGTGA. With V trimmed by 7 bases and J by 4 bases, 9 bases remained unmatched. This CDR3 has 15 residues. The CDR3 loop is CASTRIAGGPYEQYF. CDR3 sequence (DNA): TGTGCCAGCACCCGAATAGCGGGAGGGCCGTACGAGCAGTACTTC.

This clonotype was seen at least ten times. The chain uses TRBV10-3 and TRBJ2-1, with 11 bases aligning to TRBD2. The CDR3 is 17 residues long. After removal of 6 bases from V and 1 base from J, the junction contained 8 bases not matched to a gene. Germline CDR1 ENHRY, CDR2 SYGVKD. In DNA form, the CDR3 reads TGTGCCATCAGGGACGGACTAGCGGGCGTGTCCTACAATGAGCAGTTCTTC. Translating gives CAIRDGLAGVSYNEQFF.

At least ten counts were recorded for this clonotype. The chain's CDR3 is CAISERAGGIQETQYF. The CDR3 region has the DNA TGTGCCATCAGTGAGAGGGCGGGAGGGATCCAAGAGACCCAGTACTTC. The chain has TRBV10-3 and TRBJ2-5; the match to TRBD2 covers 9 bases. The germline V gene has CDR1 ENHRY and CDR2 SYGVKD. The CDR3 is made up of 16 amino acids. V trimming: 2 bases; J trimming: 1 base; junction bases outside the gene matches: 5.

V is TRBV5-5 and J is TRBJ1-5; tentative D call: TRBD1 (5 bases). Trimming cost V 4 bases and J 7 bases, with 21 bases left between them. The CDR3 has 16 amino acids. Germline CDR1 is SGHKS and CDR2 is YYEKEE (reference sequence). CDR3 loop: CASSRTGQGGGQPQHF. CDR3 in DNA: TGTGCCAGCAGCCGTACCGGGCAGGGTGGGGGACAGCCCCAGCATTTT.

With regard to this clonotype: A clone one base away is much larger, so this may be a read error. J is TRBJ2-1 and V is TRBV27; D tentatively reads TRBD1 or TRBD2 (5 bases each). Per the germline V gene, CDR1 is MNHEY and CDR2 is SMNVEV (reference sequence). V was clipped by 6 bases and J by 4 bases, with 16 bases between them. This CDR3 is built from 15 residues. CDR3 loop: CASSILGALYNEQFF. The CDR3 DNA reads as TGTGCCAGCAGCATCCTCGGGGCCCTGTACAATGAGCAGTTCTTC.

DNA for the CDR3: TGTGCCAGCAGTTTTTCGCAGGACACCCAAGAGACCCAGTACTTC. As protein: CASSFSQDTQETQYF. The genes are TRBV7-2 and TRBJ2-5, with D possibly matching TRBD1 (5 bases). V was trimmed by 6 bases and J by 1 base, leaving 15 bases between them. Germline V gene data show CDR1 as SGHTA and CDR2 as FQGNSA. The CDR3 sequence is 15 residues long. Full variable domain (outside the CDR3, taken from reference TRBV7-2 and TRBJ2-5): GAGVSQSPSNKVTEKGKDVELRCDPISGHTALYWYRQSLGQGLEFLIYFQGNSAPDKSGLPSDRFSAERTGGSVSTLTIQRTQQEDSAVYLCASSFSQDTQETQYFGPGTRLLVL.

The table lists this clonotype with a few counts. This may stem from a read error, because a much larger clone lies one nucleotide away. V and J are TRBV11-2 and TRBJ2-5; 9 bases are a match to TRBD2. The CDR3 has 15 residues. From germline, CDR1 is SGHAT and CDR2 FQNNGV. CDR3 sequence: CASSPGTSPQGTQYF. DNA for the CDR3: TGTGCCAGCAGCCCGGGGACTAGCCCTCAAGGGACCCAGTACTTC.

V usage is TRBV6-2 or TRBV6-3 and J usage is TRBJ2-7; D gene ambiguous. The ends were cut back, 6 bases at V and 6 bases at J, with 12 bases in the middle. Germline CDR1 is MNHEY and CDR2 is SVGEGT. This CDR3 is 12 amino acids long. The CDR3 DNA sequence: TGTGCCAGCAGCCCAACCTACGGCGAGCAGTACTTC. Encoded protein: CASSPTYGEQYF.

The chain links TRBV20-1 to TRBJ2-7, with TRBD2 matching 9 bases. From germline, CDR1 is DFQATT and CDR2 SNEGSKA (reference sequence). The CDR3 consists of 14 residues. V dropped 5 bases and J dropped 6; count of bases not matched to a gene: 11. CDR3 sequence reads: CSAANSGSLGEQYF. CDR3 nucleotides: TGCAGTGCTGCGAATAGCGGGAGTCTGGGCGAGCAGTACTTC.

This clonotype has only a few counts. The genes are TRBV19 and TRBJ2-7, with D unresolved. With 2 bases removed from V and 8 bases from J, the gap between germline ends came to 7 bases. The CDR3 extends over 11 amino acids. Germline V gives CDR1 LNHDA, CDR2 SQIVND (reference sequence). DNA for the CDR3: TGTGCCAGTAGTATAAACATGCAGCAGTACTTC. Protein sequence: CASSINMQQYF.

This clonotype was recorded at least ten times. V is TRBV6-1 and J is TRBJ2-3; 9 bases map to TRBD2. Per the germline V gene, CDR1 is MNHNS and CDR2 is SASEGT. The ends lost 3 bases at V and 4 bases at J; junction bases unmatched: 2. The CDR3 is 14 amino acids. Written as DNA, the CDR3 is TGTGCCAGCAGTGAGGCTAGCGGGGCAGATACGCAGTATTTT. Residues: CASSEASGADTQYF.

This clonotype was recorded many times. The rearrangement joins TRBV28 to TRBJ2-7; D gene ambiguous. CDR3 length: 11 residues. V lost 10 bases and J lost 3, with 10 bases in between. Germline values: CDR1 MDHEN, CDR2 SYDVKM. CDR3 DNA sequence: TGTGCCATCGCCAGAGACTACGAGCAGTACTTC. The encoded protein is CAIARDYEQYF.

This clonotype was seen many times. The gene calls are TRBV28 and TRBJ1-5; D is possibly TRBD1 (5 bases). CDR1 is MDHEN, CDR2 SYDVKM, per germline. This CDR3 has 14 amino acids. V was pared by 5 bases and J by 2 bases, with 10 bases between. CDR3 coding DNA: TGTGCCAGCAGTGACAGACGAGGCAATCAGCCCCAGCATTTT. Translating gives CASSDRRGNQPQHF.

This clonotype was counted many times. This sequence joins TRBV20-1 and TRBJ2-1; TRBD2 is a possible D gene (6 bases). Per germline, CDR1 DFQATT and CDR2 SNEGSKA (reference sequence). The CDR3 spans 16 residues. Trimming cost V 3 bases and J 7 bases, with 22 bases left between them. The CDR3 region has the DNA TGCAGTGCTAGCCTTATTGTGGGAGGTACGGGAAATGAGCAGTTCTTC. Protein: CSASLIVGGTGNEQFF.

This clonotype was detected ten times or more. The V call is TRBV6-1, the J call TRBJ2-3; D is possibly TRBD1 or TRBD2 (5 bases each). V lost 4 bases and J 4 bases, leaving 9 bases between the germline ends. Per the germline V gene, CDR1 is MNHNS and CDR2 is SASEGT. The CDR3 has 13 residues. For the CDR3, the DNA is TGTGCCAGCAGTGTGAGGGGTGCAGATACGCAGTATTTT. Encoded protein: CASSVRGADTQYF.

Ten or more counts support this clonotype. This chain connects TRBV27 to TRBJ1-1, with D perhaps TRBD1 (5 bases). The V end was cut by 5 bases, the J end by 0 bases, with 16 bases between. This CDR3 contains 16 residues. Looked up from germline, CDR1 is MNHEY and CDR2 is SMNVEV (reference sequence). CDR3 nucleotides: TGTGCCAGCAGTCTGAACAGGCGAAGCATGAACACTGAAGCTTTCTTT. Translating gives CASSLNRRSMNTEAFF.

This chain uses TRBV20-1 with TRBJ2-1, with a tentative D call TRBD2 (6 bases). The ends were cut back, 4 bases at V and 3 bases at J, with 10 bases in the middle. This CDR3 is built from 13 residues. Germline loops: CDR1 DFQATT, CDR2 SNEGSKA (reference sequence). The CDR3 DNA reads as TGCAGTGCTATGCGGGGTGACTACAATGAGCAGTTCTTC. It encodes CSAMRGDYNEQFF.

The CDR3 protein is CASSLDGEDYEQYF. The DNA of the CDR3 is TGTGCCAGCAGCTTGGACGGGGAGGACTACGAGCAGTACTTC. This rearrangement joins TRBV6-2 or TRBV6-3 to TRBJ2-7, with TRBD2 as a possible D gene (6 bases). The V gene's germline CDR1 is MNHEY and CDR2 SVGEGT. V lost 6 bases and J 3 bases, leaving 15 bases between the germline ends. The CDR3 sequence is 14 residues long.

CDR3 sequence (DNA): TGTGCCAGCAGTTTATCGACAGGGGGCAATCAGCCCCAGCATTTT. This translates into CASSLSTGGNQPQHF. The V gene is TRBV27, the J gene TRBJ1-5; 8 nucleotides agree with TRBD1. Germline trimming cut 0 bases from V and 2 bases from J; bases unmatched to any gene: 0. Germline V gene lookup returns CDR1 MNHEY and CDR2 SMNVEV (reference sequence). This CDR3 comprises 15 residues.

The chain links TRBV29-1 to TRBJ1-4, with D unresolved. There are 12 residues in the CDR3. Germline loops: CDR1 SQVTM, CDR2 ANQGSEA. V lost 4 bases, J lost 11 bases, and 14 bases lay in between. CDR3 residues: CSVGVGERKLFF. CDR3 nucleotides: TGCAGCGTTGGGGTCGGGGAGCGGAAACTGTTTTTT.